This is a list of T cell receptor beta chains from one sample in a study of blood T cell repertoires in COVID-19. The repertoire was sequenced with immunoSEQ multiplex PCR; TCRdb's copy has only in-frame clones and lacks some. The table shows roughly 70,000 clones, with more than 85% occurring only once. Sequencing used peripheral blood. The receptors originated from a human donor with active COVID-19. The donor label of this sample is uncertain. Both conserved end residues are part of each CDR3. The order of the fields is D gene, V gene, J gene, clone size, CDR3 protein, CDR3 DNA. D genes are given only for firm matches. The size field is filled for only some rows; it gives once, few, many or a size class.

>TRBD1|TRBV9|TRBJ2-7|NA
CASSGTGKYAYEQYF
TGTGCCAGCAGCGGGACAGGAAAGTACGCGTACGAGCAGTACTTC
>NA|TRBV20-1|TRBJ1-2|NA
CSARFGYGYTF
TGCAGTGCCAGATTCGGGTATGGCTACACCTTC
>TRBD1|TRBV9|TRBJ2-7|NA
CASSPRGQGDHEQYF
TGTGCCAGCAGCCCCCGGGGACAGGGTGATCACGAGCAGTACTTC
>TRBD2|TRBV18|TRBJ2-3|NA
CASSNSGGTDTQYF
TGTGCCAGCTCCAATAGCGGGGGCACAGATACGCAGTATTTT
>TRBD2|TRBV9|TRBJ2-7|once
CASSVGAGGPTYEQYF
TGTGCCAGCAGCGTAGGGGCGGGAGGGCCTACCTACGAGCAGTACTTC
>TRBD2|TRBV11-2|TRBJ2-7|NA
CASSWGLAGSDEQYF
TGTGCCAGCAGCTGGGGACTAGCGGGATCTGACGAGCAGTACTTC
>TRBD2|TRBV27|TRBJ2-2|NA
CASSGGGGELFF
TGTGCCAGCAGTGGGGGGGGCGGGGAGCTGTTTTTT
>TRBD1|TRBV27|TRBJ2-3|NA
CASSLPTGGEQYF
TGTGCCAGCAGTTTACCGACAGGGGGCGAGCAGTATTTT
>NA|TRBV2|TRBJ2-7|few
CASSEPTLLAYEQYF
TGTGCCAGCAGTGAACCCACTTTACTAGCTTACGAGCAGTACTTC
>NA|TRBV6-5|TRBJ2-6|NA
CASRRGANVLTF
TGTGCCAGCAGGCGTGGGGCCAACGTCCTGACTTTC
>NA|TRBV28|TRBJ2-7|NA
CASSGGSYEQYF
TGTGCCAGCAGTGGCGGCTCCTACGAGCAGTACTTC
>NA|TRBV6-5|TRBJ2-7|NA
CASSYSSPRQHYEQYF
TGTGCCAGCAGTTACTCGAGTCCCAGACAGCACTACGAGCAGTACTTC
>TRBD1|TRBV5-1|TRBJ2-7|NA
CASSTTGTGVYEQYF
TGCGCCAGCAGCACCACCGGGACAGGAGTGTACGAGCAGTACTTC
>TRBD2|TRBV7-2|TRBJ2-1|NA
CASSLVAGVYEQFF
TGTGCCAGCAGCTTGGTAGCGGGGGTGTATGAGCAGTTCTTC
>NA|TRBV11-2|TRBJ1-5|NA
CASSPGGSISNQPQHF
TGTGCCAGCAGCCCCGGGGGGTCAATTAGTAATCAGCCCCAGCATTTT
>TRBD1|TRBV7-8|TRBJ1-2|NA
CASSPVDREIRYGYTF
TGTGCCAGCAGCCCGGTCGACAGGGAAATCCGCTATGGCTACACCTTC
>NA|TRBV24-1|TRBJ2-5|NA
CATSDPGRETQYF
TGTGCCACCAGTGATCCCGGTCGGGAGACCCAGTACTTC
>NA|TRBV25-1|TRBJ1-2|NA
CASSDGPTAANYGYTF
TGTGCCAGCAGTGACGGCCCGACAGCAGCTAACTATGGCTACACCTTC
>NA|TRBV6-4|TRBJ1-4|NA
CASSAGSRGNEKLFF
TGTGCCAGCAGTGCGGGATCCCGGGGTAATGAAAAACTGTTTTTT
>NA|TRBV24-1|TRBJ2-3|NA
CATSDKRGNRQDTQYF
TGTGCCACCAGTGATAAACGAGGGAACAGACAAGATACGCAGTATTTT
>NA|TRBV12-5|TRBJ2-1|NA
CASGWTENHNEQFF
TGTGCTAGTGGTTGGACAGAGAACCACAATGAGCAGTTCTTC
>TRBD2|TRBV7-2|TRBJ2-7|NA
CASSYGLAGYEQYF
TGTGCCAGCAGCTACGGACTAGCGGGCTACGAGCAGTACTTC
>NA|TRBV5-8|TRBJ1-1|NA
CASSFRGLNTEAFF
TGTGCCAGCAGCTTCCGGGGTTTGAACACTGAAGCTTTCTTT
>TRBD2|TRBV9|TRBJ2-1|NA
CASSVDSGNEQFF
TGTGCCAGCAGCGTAGATAGCGGGAATGAGCAGTTCTTC
>NA|TRBV27|TRBJ1-1|NA
CASSYSSVLYTEAFF
TGTGCCAGCAGTTACTCGAGTGTACTCTACACTGAAGCTTTCTTT
>NA|TRBV11-2|TRBJ1-4|NA
CASTLEGREREKLFF
TGTGCCAGCACCCTAGAGGGGAGGGAACGTGAAAAACTGTTTTTT
>NA|TRBV4-3|TRBJ1-2|NA
CASSQYPQGSAGYTF
TGCGCCAGCAGCCAATACCCCCAGGGATCAGCTGGCTACACCTTC
>TRBD2|TRBV4-1|TRBJ2-7|few
CASSQEHYGGSYEQYF
TGCGCCAGCAGCCAAGAACACTACGGCGGGAGCTACGAGCAGTACTTC
>TRBD1|TRBV7-9|TRBJ2-3|NA
CASSSGGQGDTQYF
TGTGCCAGCAGCTCCGGTGGACAGGGCGATACGCAGTATTTT
>NA|TRBV18|TRBJ1-1|NA
CASGRTPNTEAFF
TGTGCCAGCGGCAGGACACCGAACACTGAAGCTTTCTTT
>TRBD1|TRBV15|TRBJ2-3|once
CATSREDRGPTDTQYF
TGTGCCACCAGCAGGGAAGACAGGGGACCCACAGATACGCAGTATTTT